What follows are 6 T cell receptor beta chains derived from one specimen sequenced in a study of identical twins. MiXCR was run by TCRdb on the 5' RACE reads, yielding one entry per CDR3 protein. The sample holds about 690,000 distinct CDR3 sequences; about 20% are singletons and the top ten take 4.3%. The same data also went into a second study, on T cells expressing NK-cell markers.

Sequenced: PBMCs. These receptors were taken from a woman younger than 35 in good health.

As concerns this clonotype: The junction departs from the called germline gene at one end, perhaps through a read error. The J gene is TRBJ2-5, the V gene TRBV7-6, with D uncertain. The CDR3 sequence is 13 residues long. In germline, CDR1 is SGHVS, CDR2 FNYEAQ. The CDR3 loop reads CASSLEHQGTQYF. The CDR3 coding sequence is TGTGCCAGCAGCTTAGAACATCAAGGGACCCAGTACTTC.

V is TRBV12-3 or TRBV12-4 and J is TRBJ1-6; 7 nucleotides agree with TRBD1. V shed 8 bases and J 8 bases; nucleotides not matched to a gene: 6. This CDR3 region has 13 residues. The CDR3 region has the DNA TGTGCCAGCTGCTTAGGGACAGATTCACCCCTCCACTTT. This codes for CASCLGTDSPLHF.

This chain joins TRBV7-8 and TRBJ2-3; TRBD2 aligns across 9 bases. The trim removed 6 bases at V and 6 bases at J, leaving 16 bases unmatched. Germline lookup yields CDR1 SGHVS and CDR2 FQNEAQ. There are 17 residues in the CDR3. The CDR3 sequence: CASSRVASGDITDTQYF. The CDR3 DNA reads TGTGCCAGCAGTAGAGTGGCTAGCGGGGACATTACGGATACGCAGTATTTT.

This clonotype came up once. V and J are TRBV5-1 and TRBJ2-3; D call uncertain. CDR3 length: 14 residues. CDR1 and CDR2 (germline): SGHRS, YFSETQ. The ends were cut back, 9 bases at V and 4 bases at J, with 18 bases in the middle. The CDR3 spells CATKRGTSPDTQYF. Here the CDR3 DNA reads TGCGCCACCAAACGTGGAACTTCCCCAGATACGCAGTATTTT. The whole variable domain, filled in from reference TRBV5-1 and TRBJ2-3, reads KAGVTQTPRYLIKTRGQQVTLSCSPISGHRSVSWYQQTPGQGLQFLFEYFSETQRNKGNFPGRFSGRQFSNSRSEMNVSTLELGDSALYLCATKRGTSPDTQYFGPGTRLTVL.

The chain couples TRBV6-1 to TRBJ2-1; D remains ambiguous. Germline lookup yields CDR1 MNHNS and CDR2 SASEGT. V dropped 0 bases and J dropped 6 bases, with 6 bases sitting between them. This CDR3 has 13 residues. The DNA of the CDR3 is TGTGCCAGCAGTGAAGCGACTTCCAATGAGCAGTTCTTC. This codes for CASSEATSNEQFF.

The gene calls are TRBV7-2 and TRBJ1-5; 10 positions agree with TRBD1. V was clipped by 5 bases and J by 2 bases; unmatched bases: 3. CDR3 length equals 15 residues. Germline V CDR1 and CDR2: SGHTA, FQGNSA. CDR3 coding DNA: TGTGCCAGCAGCGACAGGGGGCTGGGCAATCAGCCCCAGCATTTT. It specifies CASSDRGLGNQPQHF.